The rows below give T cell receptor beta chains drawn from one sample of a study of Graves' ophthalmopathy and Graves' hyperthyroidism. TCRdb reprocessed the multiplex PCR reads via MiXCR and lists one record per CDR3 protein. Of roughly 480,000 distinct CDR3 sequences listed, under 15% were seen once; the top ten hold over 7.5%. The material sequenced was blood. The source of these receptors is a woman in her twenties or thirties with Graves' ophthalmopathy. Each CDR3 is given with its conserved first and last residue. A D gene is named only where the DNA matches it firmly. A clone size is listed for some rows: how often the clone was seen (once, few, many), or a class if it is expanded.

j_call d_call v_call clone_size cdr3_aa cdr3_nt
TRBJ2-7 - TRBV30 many CAWMVGREQYF TGTGCCTGGATGGTGGGTCGAGAGCAGTACTTC
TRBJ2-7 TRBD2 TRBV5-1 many CASSLAKGLALIEEQYF TGCGCCAGCAGCTTGGCCAAGGGACTAGCGTTAATCGAAGAGCAGTACTTC
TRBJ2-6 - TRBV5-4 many CASSLGSSGSGANVLTF TGTGCCAGCAGCTTGGGTAGTTCCGGCTCTGGGGCCAACGTCCTGACTTTC
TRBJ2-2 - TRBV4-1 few CASSPREMEGGELFF TGCGCCAGCAGCCCCAGGGAAATGGAGGGCGGGGAGCTGTTTTTT
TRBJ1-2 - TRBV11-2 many CASSLAGYGYTF TGTGCCAGCAGTTTGGCAGGCTATGGCTACACCTTC
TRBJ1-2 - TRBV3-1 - CASSQDLFGGYTF TGTGCCAGCAGCCAAGACTTGTTCGGTGGCTACACCTTC
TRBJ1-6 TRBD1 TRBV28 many CASRTGGHSPLHF TGTGCCAGCAGGACAGGGGGCCATTCACCCCTCCACTTT
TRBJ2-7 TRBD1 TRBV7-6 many CASSLAPGTGEYEQYF TGTGCCAGCAGCTTAGCTCCCGGGACAGGGGAGTACGAGCAGTACTTC
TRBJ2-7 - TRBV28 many CAARGLLEQYF TGTGCAGCCAGGGGCCTCCTCGAGCAGTACTTC
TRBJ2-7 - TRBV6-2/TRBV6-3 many CASSYKTRISLSYF TGTGCCAGCAGTTACAAGACTAGAATCAGCCTATCTTACTTC
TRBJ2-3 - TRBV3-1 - CASSQPDRSSTDTQYF TGTGCCAGCAGCCAGCCAGACCGATCTAGCACAGATACGCAGTATTTT
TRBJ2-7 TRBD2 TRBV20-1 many CSASSWMTSSYEQYF TGCAGTGCATCGAGTTGGATGACTAGCAGCTACGAGCAGTACTTC
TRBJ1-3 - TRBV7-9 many CATRTASGNTIYF TGTGCCACTCGGACTGCCTCTGGAAACACCATATATTTT
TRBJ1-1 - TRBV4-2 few CASSQGSRVNTEAFF TGTGCCAGCAGCCAAGGGTCCAGGGTGAACACTGAAGCTTTCTTT
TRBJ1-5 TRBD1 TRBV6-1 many CASSANEGTADSNQPQHF TGTGCCAGCAGTGCCAACGAAGGGACAGCAGATAGCAATCAGCCCCAGCATTTT
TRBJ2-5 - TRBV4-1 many CASSQEGTKETQYF TGCGCCAGCAGCCAAGAAGGCACCAAAGAGACCCAGTACTTC
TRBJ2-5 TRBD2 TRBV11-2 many CASSLGGRQRGFQETQYF TGTGCCAGCAGCTTAGGGGGTAGGCAGCGGGGCTTTCAAGAGACCCAGTACTTC
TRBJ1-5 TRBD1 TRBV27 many CASSRTGEGQPQHF TGTGCCAGCAGTAGGACAGGGGAGGGTCAGCCCCAGCATTTT
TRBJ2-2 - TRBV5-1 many CASSKGHRETGELFF TGCGCCAGCAGCAAGGGACACAGAGAAACCGGGGAGCTGTTTTTT
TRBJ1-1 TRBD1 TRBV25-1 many CASSGRTGANTEAFF TGTGCCAGCAGTGGGAGGACAGGGGCGAACACTGAAGCTTTCTTT
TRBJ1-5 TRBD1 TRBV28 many CASSPIGQGDGNQPQHF TGTGCCAGCAGCCCAATAGGACAGGGGGACGGCAATCAGCCCCAGCATTTT
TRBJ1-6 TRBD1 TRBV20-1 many CSARWTGNSPLHF TGCAGTGCTCGCTGGACAGGGAATTCACCCCTCCACTTT
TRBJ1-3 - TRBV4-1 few CASGTPSRVPGNTIYF TGCGCCAGCGGAACCCCTTCCAGGGTGCCGGGAAACACCATATATTTT
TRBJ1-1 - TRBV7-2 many CASSLSTLNTEAFF TGTGCCAGCAGCTTATCCACGCTAAACACTGAAGCTTTCTTT
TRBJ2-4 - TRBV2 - CVRAREQAKNIQYF TGTGTCAGAGCCAGGGAACAAGCCAAAAACATTCAGTACTTC
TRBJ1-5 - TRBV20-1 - CSAPRRGLRDQPQHF TGCAGTGCTCCCCGGCGGGGTCTAAGGGATCAGCCCCAGCATTTT
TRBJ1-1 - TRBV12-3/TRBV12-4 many CASSNTGSTTEAFF TGTGCCAGCAGCAACACTGGAAGTACGACTGAAGCTTTCTTT
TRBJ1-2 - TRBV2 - CATRLGVGYGYTF TGTGCCACCAGGTTGGGGGTAGGGTATGGCTACACCTTC
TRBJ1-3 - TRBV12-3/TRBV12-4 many CASSRDFRSGNTIYF TGTGCCAGCAGTCGGGACTTTCGCTCTGGAAACACCATATATTTT
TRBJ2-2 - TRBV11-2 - CASSLGSGGRGTGELFF TGTGCCAGCAGCTTAGGATCCGGGGGCCGGGGCACCGGGGAGCTGTTTTTT
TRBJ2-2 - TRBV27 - CASSLSPTGGLFF TGTGCCAGCAGTTTAAGCCCCACCGGGGGGCTGTTTTTT
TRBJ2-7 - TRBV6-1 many CASSEVDSAAYEQYF TGTGCCAGCAGTGAAGTGGACAGCGCAGCCTACGAGCAGTACTTC
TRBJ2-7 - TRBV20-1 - CSASLPRESYEQYF TGCAGTGCTAGTTTGCCTAGGGAGTCCTACGAGCAGTACTTC
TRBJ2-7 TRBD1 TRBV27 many CASSWQNPGQGYEQYF TGTGCCAGCAGTTGGCAAAACCCGGGACAGGGGTACGAGCAGTACTTC
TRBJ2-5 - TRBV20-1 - CSASVVLEGTQYF TGCAGTGCTAGTGTTGTCCTAGAGGGGACCCAGTACTTC